This TCR beta chain was recovered during a study of shared clonotypes between healthy human individuals. The V gene lost 2 bases and the J gene lost 6 bases, with 17 bases spanning the gap. Germline CDR1 SGHVS, CDR2 FQNEAQ. The CDR3 spans 15 residues. CD45RO-negative, CCR7-selected cells formed the naive CD8 fraction, which excluded terminally differentiated effector memory CD45RA+ cells. The data were produced by immunoSEQ multiplex PCR, yet TCRdb's version contains in-frame clones alone and is incomplete. The sample lists some 2 million clones, about 95% occurring once. The chain links TRBV7-8 to TRBJ2-7; D is ambiguous. The sample comprised naive CD8+ T cells sorted from blood. This clonotype was sampled from a young man in good health. The CDR3 loop reads CASSLYGPSMSEQYF. The CDR3 coding sequence is TGTGCCAGCAGCTTATATGGTCCCAGTATGAGCGAGCAGTACTTC.